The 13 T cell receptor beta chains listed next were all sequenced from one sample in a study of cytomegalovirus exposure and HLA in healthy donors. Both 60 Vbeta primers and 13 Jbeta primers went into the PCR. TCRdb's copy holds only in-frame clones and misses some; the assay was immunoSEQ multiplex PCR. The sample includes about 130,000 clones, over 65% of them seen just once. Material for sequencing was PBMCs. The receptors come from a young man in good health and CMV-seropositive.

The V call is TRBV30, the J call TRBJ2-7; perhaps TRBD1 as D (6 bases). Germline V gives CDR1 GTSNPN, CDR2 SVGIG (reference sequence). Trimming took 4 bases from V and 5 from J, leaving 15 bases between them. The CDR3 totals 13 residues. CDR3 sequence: CAWTPGHINEQYF. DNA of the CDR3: TGTGCCTGGACCCCGGGACATATCAACGAGCAGTACTTC.

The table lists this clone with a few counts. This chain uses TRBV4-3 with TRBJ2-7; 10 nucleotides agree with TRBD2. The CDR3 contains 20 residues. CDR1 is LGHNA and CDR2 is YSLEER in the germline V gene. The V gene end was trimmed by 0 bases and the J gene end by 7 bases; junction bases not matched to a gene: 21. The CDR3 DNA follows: TGCGCCAGCAGCCAAGAGTCCCGAGCAGCGGGAGGGAAACTCGAGGGGGAGCAGTACTTC. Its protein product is CASSQESRAAGGKLEGEQYF.

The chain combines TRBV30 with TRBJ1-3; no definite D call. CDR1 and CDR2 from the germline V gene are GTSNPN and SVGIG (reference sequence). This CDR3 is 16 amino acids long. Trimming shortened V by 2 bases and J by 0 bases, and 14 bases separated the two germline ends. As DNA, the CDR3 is TGTGCCTGGAGTCCGAGGACTCCTCGCTCTGGAAACACCATATATTTT. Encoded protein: CAWSPRTPRSGNTIYF.

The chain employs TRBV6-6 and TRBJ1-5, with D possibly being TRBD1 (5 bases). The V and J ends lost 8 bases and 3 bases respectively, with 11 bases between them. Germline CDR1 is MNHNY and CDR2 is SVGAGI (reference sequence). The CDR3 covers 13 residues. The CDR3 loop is CASLQGINQPQHF. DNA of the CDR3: TGTGCCAGCCTTCAGGGAATCAATCAGCCCCAGCATTTT.

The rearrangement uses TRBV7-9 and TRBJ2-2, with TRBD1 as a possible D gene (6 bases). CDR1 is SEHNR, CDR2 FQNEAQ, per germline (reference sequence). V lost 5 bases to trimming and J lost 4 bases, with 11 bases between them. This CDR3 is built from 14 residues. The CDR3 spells CASSAQGSTGELFF. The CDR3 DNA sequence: TGTGCCAGCAGCGCCCAGGGGAGCACCGGGGAGCTGTTTTTT.

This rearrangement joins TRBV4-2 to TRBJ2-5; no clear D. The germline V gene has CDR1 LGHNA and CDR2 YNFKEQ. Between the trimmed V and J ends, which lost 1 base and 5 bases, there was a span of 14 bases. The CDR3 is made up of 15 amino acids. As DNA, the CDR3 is TGTGCCAGCAGCCAAGCGTCTGCGTCCGGTGAGACCCAGTACTTC. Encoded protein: CASSQASASGETQYF.

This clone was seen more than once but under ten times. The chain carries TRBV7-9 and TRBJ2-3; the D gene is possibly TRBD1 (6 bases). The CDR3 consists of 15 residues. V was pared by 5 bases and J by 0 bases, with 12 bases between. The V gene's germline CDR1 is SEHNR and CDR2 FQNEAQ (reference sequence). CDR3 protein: CASSPSGASTDTQYF. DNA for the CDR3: TGTGCCAGCAGCCCTTCAGGGGCAAGCACAGATACGCAGTATTTT.

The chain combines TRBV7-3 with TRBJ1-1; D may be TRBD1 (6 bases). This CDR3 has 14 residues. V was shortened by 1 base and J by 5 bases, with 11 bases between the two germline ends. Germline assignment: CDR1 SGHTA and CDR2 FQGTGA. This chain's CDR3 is CASSLKGGRTEAFF. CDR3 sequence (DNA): TGTGCCAGCAGCTTAAAGGGGGGGCGGACTGAAGCTTTCTTT. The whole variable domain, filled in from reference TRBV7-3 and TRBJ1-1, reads GAGVSQTPSNKVTEKGKYVELRCDPISGHTALYWYRQSLGQGPEFLIYFQGTGAADDSGLPNDRFFAVRPEGSVSTLKIQRTERGDSAVYLCASSLKGGRTEAFFGQGTRLTVV.

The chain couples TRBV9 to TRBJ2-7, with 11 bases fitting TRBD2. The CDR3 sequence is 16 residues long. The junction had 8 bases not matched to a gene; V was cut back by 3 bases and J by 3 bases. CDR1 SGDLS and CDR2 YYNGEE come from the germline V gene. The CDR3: CASSEETSGNIYEQYF. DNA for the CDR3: TGTGCCAGCAGCGAGGAGACTAGCGGGAATATCTACGAGCAGTACTTC. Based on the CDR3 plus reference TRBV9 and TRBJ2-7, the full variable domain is DSGVTQTPKHLITATGQRVTLRCSPRSGDLSVYWYQQSLDQGLQFLIQYYNGEERAKGNILERFSAQQFPDLHSELNLSSLELGDSALYFCASSEETSGNIYEQYFGPGTRLTVT.

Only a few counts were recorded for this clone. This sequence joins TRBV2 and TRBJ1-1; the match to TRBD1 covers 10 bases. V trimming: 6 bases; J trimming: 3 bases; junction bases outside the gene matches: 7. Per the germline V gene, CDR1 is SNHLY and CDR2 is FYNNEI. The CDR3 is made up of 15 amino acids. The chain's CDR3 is CASSLMTGGYTEAFF. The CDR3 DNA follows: TGTGCCAGCAGCCTAATGACAGGGGGCTACACTGAAGCTTTCTTT.

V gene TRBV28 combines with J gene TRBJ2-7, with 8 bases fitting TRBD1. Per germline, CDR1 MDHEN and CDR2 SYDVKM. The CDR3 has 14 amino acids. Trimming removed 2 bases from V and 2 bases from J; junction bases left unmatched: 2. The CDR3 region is CASSLVGQAYEQYF. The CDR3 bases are TGTGCCAGCAGTTTAGTGGGACAGGCCTACGAGCAGTACTTC.

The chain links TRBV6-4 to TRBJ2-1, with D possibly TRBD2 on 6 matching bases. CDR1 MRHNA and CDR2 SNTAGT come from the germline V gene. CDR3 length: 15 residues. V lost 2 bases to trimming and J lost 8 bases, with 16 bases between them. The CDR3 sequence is CASSDRGSGAYEQFF. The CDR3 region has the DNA TGTGCCAGCAGTGACCGGGGGTCGGGTGCCTATGAGCAGTTCTTC.

CDR3 residues: CASSGQGAGELFF. CDR3 DNA sequence: TGTGCCAGTAGTGGTCAGGGGGCCGGGGAGCTGTTTTTT. This chain uses TRBV19 with TRBJ2-2; 7 bases line up with TRBD1. V shed 5 bases and J 6 bases; nucleotides not matched to a gene: 3. Germline V gene lookup returns CDR1 LNHDA and CDR2 SQIVND (reference sequence). The CDR3 runs to 13 residues. Filled out from reference TRBV19 and TRBJ2-2, the complete variable domain reads DGGITQSPKYLFRKEGQNVTLSCEQNLNHDAMYWYRQDPGQGLRLIYYSQIVNDFQKGDIAEGYSVSREKKESFPLTVTSAQKNPTAFYLCASSGQGAGELFFGEGSRLTVL.